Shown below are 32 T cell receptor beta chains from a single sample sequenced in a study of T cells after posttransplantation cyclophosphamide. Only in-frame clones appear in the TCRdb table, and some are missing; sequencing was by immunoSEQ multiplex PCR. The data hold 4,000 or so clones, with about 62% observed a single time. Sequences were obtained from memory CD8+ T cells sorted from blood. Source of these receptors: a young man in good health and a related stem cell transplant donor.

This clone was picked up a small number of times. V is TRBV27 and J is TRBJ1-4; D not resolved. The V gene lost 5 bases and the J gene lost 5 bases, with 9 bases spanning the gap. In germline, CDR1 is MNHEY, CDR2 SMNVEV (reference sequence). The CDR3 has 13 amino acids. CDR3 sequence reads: CASSRRSNEKLFF. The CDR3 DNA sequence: TGTGCCAGCAGTAGACGGAGCAATGAAAAACTGTTTTTT.

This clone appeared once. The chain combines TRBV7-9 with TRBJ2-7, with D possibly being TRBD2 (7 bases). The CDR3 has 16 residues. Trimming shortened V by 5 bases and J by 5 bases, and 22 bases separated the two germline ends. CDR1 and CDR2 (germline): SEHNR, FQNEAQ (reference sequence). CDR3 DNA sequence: TGTGCCAGCAGCCAAGTCGGACGGGGGGCCCAAAACGAGCAGTACTTC. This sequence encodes CASSQVGRGAQNEQYF.

The CDR3 reads CASTEEGLGTEAFF. CDR3 DNA sequence: TGTGCCAGCACGGAGGAGGGGCTTGGCACTGAAGCTTTCTTT. The gene calls are TRBV6-1 and TRBJ1-1; possibly TRBD1 for D (5 bases). This CDR3 region has 14 residues. V lost 7 bases and J lost 4, with 16 bases in between. The germline V gene has CDR1 MNHNS and CDR2 SASEGT.

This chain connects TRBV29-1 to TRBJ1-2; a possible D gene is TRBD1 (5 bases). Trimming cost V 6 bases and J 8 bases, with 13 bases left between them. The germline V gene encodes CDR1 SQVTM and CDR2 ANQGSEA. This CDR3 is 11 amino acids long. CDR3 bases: TGCAGCGTCGCGACAGAGATGGGCTACACCTTC. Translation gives CSVATEMGYTF.

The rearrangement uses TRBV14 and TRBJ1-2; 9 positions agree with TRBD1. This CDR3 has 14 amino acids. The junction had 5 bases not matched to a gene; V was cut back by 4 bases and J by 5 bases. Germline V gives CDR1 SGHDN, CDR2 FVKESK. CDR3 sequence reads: CASSPGQGLYGYTF. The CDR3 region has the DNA TGTGCCAGCAGCCCGGGACAGGGTCTGTATGGCTACACCTTC.

The CDR3 here is CASSSVAGSGETQYF. The CDR3 nucleotides are TGTGCCAGCAGCTCGGTAGCGGGGTCCGGAGAGACCCAGTACTTC. This chain uses TRBV5-4 with TRBJ2-5; 8 bases are a match to TRBD2. The germline V gene encodes CDR1 SGHNT and CDR2 YYREEE (reference sequence). The CDR3 contains 15 residues. With V trimmed by 3 bases and J by 4 bases, 8 bases remained unmatched.

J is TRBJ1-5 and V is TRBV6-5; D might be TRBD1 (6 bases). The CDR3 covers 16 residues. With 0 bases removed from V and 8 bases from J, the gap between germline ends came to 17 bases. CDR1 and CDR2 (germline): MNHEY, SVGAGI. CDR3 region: CASSYSPPGHSKPQHF. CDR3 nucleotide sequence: TGTGCCAGCAGTTACTCCCCTCCGGGACATTCAAAGCCCCAGCATTTT.

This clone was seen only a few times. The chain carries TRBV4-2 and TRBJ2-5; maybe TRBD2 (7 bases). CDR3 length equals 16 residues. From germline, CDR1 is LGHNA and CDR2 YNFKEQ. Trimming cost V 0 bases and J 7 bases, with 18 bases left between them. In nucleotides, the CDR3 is TGTGCCAGCAGCCAAGACGGGGGGTCCGTCAGGGGGACCCAGTACTTC. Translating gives CASSQDGGSVRGTQYF.

CDR3 region: CASSLADGEQYF. The CDR3 DNA sequence: TGTGCCAGCAGCTTAGCAGACGGGGAGCAGTACTTC. The gene calls are TRBV7-9 and TRBJ2-7; D gene unclear. Per germline, CDR1 SEHNR and CDR2 FQNEAQ (reference sequence). The CDR3 is made up of 12 amino acids. V was shortened by 0 bases and J by 7 bases, with 7 bases between the two germline ends.

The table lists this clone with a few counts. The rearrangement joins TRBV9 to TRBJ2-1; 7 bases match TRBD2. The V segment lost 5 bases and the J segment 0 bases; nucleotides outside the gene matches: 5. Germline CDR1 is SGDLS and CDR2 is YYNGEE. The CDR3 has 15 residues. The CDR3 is CASSGGGSSYNEQFF. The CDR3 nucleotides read TGTGCCAGCAGTGGGGGAGGGAGCTCCTACAATGAGCAGTTCTTC.

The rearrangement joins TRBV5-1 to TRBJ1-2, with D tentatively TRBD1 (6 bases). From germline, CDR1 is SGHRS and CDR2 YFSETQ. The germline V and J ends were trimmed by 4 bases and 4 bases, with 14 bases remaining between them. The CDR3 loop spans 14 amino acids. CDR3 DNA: TGCGCCAGCAGCCCCGGGACATCTGGCTATGGCTACACCTTC. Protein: CASSPGTSGYGYTF.

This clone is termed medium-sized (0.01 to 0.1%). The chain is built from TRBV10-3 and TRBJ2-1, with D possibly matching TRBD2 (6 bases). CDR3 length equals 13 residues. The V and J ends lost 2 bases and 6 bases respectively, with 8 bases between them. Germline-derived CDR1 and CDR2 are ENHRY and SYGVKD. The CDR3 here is CAISEETSNEQFF. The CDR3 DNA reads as TGTGCCATCAGTGAGGAGACTAGCAATGAGCAGTTCTTC.

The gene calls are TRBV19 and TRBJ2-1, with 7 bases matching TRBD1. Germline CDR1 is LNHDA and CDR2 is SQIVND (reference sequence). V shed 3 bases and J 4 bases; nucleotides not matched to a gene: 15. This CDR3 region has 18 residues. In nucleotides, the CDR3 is TGTGCCAGTAGTATCGAAAAAATACGGACAGGAGATTACAATGAGCAGTTCTTC. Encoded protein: CASSIEKIRTGDYNEQFF.

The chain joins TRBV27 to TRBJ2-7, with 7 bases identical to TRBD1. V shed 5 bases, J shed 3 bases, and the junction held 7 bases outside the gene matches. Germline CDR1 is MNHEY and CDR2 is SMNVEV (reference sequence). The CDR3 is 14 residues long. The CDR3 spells CASSGSRDSYEQYF. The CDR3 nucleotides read TGTGCCAGCAGTGGATCCCGGGACAGCTACGAGCAGTACTTC.

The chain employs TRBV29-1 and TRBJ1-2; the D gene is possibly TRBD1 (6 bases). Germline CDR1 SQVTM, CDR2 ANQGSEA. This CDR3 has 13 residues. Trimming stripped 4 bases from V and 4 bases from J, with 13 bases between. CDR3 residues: CSVAGASLYGYTF. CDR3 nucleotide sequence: TGCAGCGTTGCAGGGGCAAGCCTCTATGGCTACACCTTC.

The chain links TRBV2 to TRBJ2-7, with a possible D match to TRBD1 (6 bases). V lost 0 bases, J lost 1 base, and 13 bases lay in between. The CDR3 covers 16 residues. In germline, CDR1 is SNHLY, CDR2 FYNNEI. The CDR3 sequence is CASSEALQGLSYEQYF. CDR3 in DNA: TGTGCCAGCAGTGAAGCGCTACAGGGATTGTCCTACGAGCAGTACTTC.

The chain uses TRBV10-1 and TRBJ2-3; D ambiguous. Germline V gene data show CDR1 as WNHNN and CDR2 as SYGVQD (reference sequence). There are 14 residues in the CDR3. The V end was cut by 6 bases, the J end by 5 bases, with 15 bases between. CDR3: CASSDVPRKDTQYF. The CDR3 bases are TGCGCCAGCAGCGATGTACCTAGGAAAGATACGCAGTATTTT.

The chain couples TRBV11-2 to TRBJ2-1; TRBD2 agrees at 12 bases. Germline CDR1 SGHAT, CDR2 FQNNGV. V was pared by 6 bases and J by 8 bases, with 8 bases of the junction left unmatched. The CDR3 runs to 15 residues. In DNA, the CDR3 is TGTGCCAGCAGATCTAGCGGGGGGGCCTTGGATGAGCAGTTCTTC. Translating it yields CASRSSGGALDEQFF.

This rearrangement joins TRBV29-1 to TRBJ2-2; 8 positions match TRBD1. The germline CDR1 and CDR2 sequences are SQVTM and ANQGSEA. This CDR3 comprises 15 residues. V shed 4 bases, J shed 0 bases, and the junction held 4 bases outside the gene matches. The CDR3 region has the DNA TGCAGCGTTGCTTTACAGGGGGCGAACACCGGGGAGCTGTTTTTT. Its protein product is CSVALQGANTGELFF.

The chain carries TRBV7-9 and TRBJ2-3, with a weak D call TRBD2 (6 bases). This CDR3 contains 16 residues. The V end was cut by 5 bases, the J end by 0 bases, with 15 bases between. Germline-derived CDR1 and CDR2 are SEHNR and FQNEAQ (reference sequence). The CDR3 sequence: CASSLPSELSTDTQYF. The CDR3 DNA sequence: TGTGCCAGCAGCCTTCCTAGCGAACTTAGCACAGATACGCAGTATTTT. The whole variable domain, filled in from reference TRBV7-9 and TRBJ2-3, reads DTGVSQNPRHKITKRGQNVTFRCDPISEHNRLYWYRQTLGQGPEFLTYFQNEAQLEKSRLLSDRFSAERPKGSFSTLEIQRTEQGDSAMYLCASSLPSELSTDTQYFGPGTRLTVL.

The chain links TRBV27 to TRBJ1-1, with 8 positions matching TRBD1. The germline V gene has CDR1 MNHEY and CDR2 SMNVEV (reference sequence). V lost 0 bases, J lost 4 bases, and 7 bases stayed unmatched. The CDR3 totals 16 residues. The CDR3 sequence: CASSLSTTGDSTEAFF. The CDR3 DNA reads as TGTGCCAGCAGTTTATCTACGACAGGGGATAGCACTGAAGCTTTCTTT.

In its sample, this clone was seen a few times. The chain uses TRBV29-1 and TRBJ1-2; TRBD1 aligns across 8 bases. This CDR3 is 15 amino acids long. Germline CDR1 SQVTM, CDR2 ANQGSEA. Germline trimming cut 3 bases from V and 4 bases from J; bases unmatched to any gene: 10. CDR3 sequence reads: CSVEGAQGARYGYTF. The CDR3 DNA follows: TGCAGCGTTGAGGGGGCCCAGGGGGCCCGCTATGGCTACACCTTC.

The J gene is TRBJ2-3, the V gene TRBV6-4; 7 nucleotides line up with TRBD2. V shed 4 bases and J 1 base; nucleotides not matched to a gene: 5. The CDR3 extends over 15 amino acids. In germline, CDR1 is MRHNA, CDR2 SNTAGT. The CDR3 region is CASSVSGEGTDTQYF. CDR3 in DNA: TGTGCCAGCAGTGTCAGCGGGGAAGGCACAGATACGCAGTATTTT.

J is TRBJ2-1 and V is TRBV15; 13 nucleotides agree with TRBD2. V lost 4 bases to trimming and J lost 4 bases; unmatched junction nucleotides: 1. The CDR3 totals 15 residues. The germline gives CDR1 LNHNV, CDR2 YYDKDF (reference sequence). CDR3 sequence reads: CATSTGLAGYNEQFF. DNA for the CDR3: TGTGCCACCAGCACGGGACTAGCGGGGTACAATGAGCAGTTCTTC. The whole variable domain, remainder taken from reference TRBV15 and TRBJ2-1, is DAMVIQNPRYQVTQFGKPVTLSCSQTLNHNVMYWYQQKSSQAPKLLFHYYDKDFNNEADTPDNFQSRRPNTSFCFLDIRSPGLGDTAMYLCATSTGLAGYNEQFFGPGTRLTVL.

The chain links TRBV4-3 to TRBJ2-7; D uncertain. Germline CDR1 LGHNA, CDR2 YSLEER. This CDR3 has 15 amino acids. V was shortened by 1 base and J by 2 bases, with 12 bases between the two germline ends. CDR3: CASSQGASTTYEQYF. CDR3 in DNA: TGCGCCAGCAGCCAAGGCGCATCTACTACCTACGAGCAGTACTTC.

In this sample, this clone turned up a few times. CDR3 nucleotide sequence: TGTGCCAGCAGCCAAGGGGTCAGGAGGACAGACTATGGCTACACCTTC. Translation gives CASSQGVRRTDYGYTF. J is TRBJ1-2 and V is TRBV27, with D perhaps TRBD1 (6 bases). The V end was cut by 6 bases, the J end by 3 bases, with 20 bases between. CDR3 length equals 16 residues. Germline values: CDR1 MNHEY, CDR2 SMNVEV (reference sequence).

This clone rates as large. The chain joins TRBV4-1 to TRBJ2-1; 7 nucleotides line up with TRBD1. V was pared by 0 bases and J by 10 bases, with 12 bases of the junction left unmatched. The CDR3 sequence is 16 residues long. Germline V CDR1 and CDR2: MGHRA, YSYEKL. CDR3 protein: CASSQDKGGRVGEQFF. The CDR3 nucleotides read TGCGCCAGCAGCCAAGATAAAGGGGGCCGGGTAGGAGAGCAGTTCTTC.

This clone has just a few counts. In DNA form, the CDR3 reads TGCGCCAGCAGCCAAGGTGGGGGGGGCGGACTTAGGGAGCTGTTTTTT. This codes for CASSQGGGGGLRELFF. This chain connects TRBV4-3 to TRBJ2-2; the D gene is possibly TRBD2 (7 bases). V lost 1 base and J lost 9, with 18 bases in between. Germline V gives CDR1 LGHNA, CDR2 YSLEER. CDR3 size: 16 residues.

The CDR3 nucleotides are TGTGCCAGCAGTTGGGGACAGGGGGGTCGTGAGCAGTTCTTC. The encoded protein is CASSWGQGGREQFF. The chain uses TRBV2 and TRBJ2-1, with 11 nucleotides matching TRBD1. The germline V gene encodes CDR1 SNHLY and CDR2 FYNNEI. The CDR3 covers 14 residues. V trimming: 5 bases; J trimming: 9 bases; junction bases outside the gene matches: 6.

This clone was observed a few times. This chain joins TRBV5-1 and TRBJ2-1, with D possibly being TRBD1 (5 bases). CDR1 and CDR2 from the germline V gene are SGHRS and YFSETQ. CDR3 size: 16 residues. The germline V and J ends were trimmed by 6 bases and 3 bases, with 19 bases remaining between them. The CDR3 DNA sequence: TGCGCCAGCAACCATGGCCGTGTAGGGGACTACAATGAGCAGTTCTTC. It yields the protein CASNHGRVGDYNEQFF.

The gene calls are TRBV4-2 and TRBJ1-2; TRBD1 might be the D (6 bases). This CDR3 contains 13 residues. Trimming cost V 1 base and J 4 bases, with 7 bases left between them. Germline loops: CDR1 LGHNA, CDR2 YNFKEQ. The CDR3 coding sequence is TGTGCCAGCAGCCAAGGAGGGGGCTATGGCTACACCTTC. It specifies CASSQGGGYGYTF.

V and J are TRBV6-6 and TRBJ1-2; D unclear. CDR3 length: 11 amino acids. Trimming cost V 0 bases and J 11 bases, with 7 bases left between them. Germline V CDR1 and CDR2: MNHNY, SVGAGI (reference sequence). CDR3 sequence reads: CASSYSIEYTF. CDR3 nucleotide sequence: TGTGCCAGCAGTTACTCGATAGAGTACACCTTC.